The entry below gives a single TCR beta chain sequence along with its context. Trimming shortened V by 2 bases and J by 2 bases, and 11 bases separated the two germline ends. The CDR3 has 15 residues. CDR1 LNHDA and CDR2 SQIVND come from the germline V gene (reference sequence). This entry comes from a study of T cell changes during pregnancy in multiple sclerosis. The method was immunoSEQ multiplex PCR; TCRdb's version includes in-frame clones alone and lacks a portion of them. The sample contains about 97,000 clones, 80% to 95% of which appear only once. This sequence was found in a female donor with multiple sclerosis, enrolled in a pregnancy study. The chain is built from TRBV19 and TRBJ2-3; possibly TRBD1 for D (8 bases). The sequenced sample was peripheral blood, obtained in the second trimester of pregnancy. CDR3 nucleotide sequence: TGTGCCAGTAGTATAACAGGGGGGGTCACAGATACGCAGTATTTT. Translated: CASSITGGVTDTQYF.